This T cell receptor beta chain was captured in a study of glioma-infiltrating T cells. TCR alpha and beta CDR3 regions were amplified from RNA using iRepertoire nested multiplex PCR. TCRdb recomputed calls from the multiplex PCR reads with MiXCR, one row per CDR3 protein. The sample yields under 200,000 distinct CDR3 sequences, around 40% seen once. Of note for this clonotype: A read error may explain this, as a much larger clone is one base away.

Germline CDR1 reads MDHEN; CDR2 reads SYDVKM. There are 12 residues in the CDR3. Trimming stripped 3 bases from V and 2 bases from J, with 5 bases between. The sequenced sample consisted of glioma tissue, nonneoplastic brain tissue, or PBMCs (not recorded which). The clonotype was recovered from a human donor with low-grade glioma or glioblastoma, undergoing nonglioma brain surgery, or in good health (not recorded which). The chain couples TRBV28 to TRBJ2-7; no firm D call. CDR3 loop: CASSLKAYEQYF. The DNA of the CDR3 is TGTGCCAGCAGTTTGAAAGCCTACGAGCAGTACTTC.